These 5 T cell receptor beta chains originate from one sample sequenced in a study of shared clonotypes between healthy human individuals. Libraries were prepared by immunoSEQ multiplex PCR; TCRdb keeps only in-frame clonotypes and omits some of them. The repertoire consists of more than 2,000,000 clones, with more than 80% occurring once and the leading ten covering roughly 0.13%. Sequenced: naive CD4+ T cells sorted from blood. Noted subset: CD45RA+ positively selected. The receptors here all came from a man younger than 35 in good health.

The rearrangement uses TRBV18 and TRBJ2-2; no reliable D call. The V end lost 4 bases, the J end lost 0 bases, and 9 bases lay between the germline ends. The germline gives CDR1 KGHSH, CDR2 LQKENI. The CDR3 has 15 amino acids. The CDR3 region is CASSLDQPNTGELFF. The CDR3 DNA is TGTGCCAGCTCACTCGACCAACCGAACACCGGGGAGCTGTTTTTT.

The gene calls are TRBV27 and TRBJ1-1; D is unclear. Per the germline V gene, CDR1 is MNHEY and CDR2 is SMNVEV (reference sequence). CDR3 length: 14 amino acids. The V gene lost 4 bases and the J gene lost 1 base, with 10 bases spanning the gap. The CDR3 coding sequence is TGTGCCAGCAGTTCCCAGACGCGGAACACTGAAGCTTTCTTT. Protein: CASSSQTRNTEAFF.

The table lists this clone with a count of one. The chain carries TRBV6-1 and TRBJ2-5, with a tentative D call TRBD2 (6 bases). Germline V gives CDR1 MNHNS, CDR2 SASEGT. The ends were cut back, 6 bases at V and 5 bases at J, with 16 bases in the middle. This CDR3 comprises 14 residues. The CDR3 coding sequence is TGTGCCAGCAGGGGGGACTTAATGGGTGAGACCCAGTACTTC. This encodes CASRGDLMGETQYF.

This sequence joins TRBV15 and TRBJ1-1; 8 bases align to TRBD1. The trim removed 0 bases at V and 10 bases at J, leaving 7 bases unmatched. The germline V gene has CDR1 LNHNV and CDR2 YYDKDF (reference sequence). CDR3 length: 14 residues. CDR3 DNA: TGTGCCACCAGCAGAGACCCAGGGGGCTCAAGAGCTTTCTTT. Translation: CATSRDPGGSRAFF.

V usage is TRBV5-4 and J usage is TRBJ2-5, with D uncertain. The ends were cut back, 4 bases at V and 1 base at J, with 8 bases in the middle. The germline CDR1 and CDR2 sequences are SGHNT and YYREEE (reference sequence). The CDR3 consists of 13 residues. In DNA, the CDR3 is TGTGCCAGCAGCGGGTGGATCCAAGAGACCCAGTACTTC. Amino acid sequence: CASSGWIQETQYF.